This paragraph covers one T cell receptor (beta chain) sequence. No antigen is known for it. No base qualities exist here, and no much larger clone lies one base off it. Trimming removed 0 bases from V and 6 bases from J; the gene matches leave 8 bases unexplained. The CDR1 and CDR2 encoded by the germline V gene (reference sequence) are LNHDA and SQIVND. The cysteine opens and the phenylalanine closes a CDR3 of 16 amino acids. The read is trimmed to its CDR3 DNA, 48 bases read in frame from base 1. The data originate from a study of blood T cell repertoires in COVID-19 (dated by TCRdb to 2020 to 2022). Regarding the research as a whole: Collaborator samples came from the United States, Italy and Spain and covered acute and convalescent phases of COVID-19. The prospective study material was composed of cDNA or gDNA derived from T cells, B-cell-depleted T cells, or PBMCs. The dataset comprised deeply sampled blood TCRbeta repertoires from subjects exposed to, actively infected with, or recovered from COVID-19. A freely available public database, intended as a resource for researchers studying the immune response to SARS-CoV-2, is where the repertoires were released. Samples came from the ongoing ImmuneRACE study (first 160 participants) plus 1,254 subjects from 6 global collaborators. A de-identified subject ID, COVID-19 status, age in years and sex were almost always included in the sample metadata. Where available, HLA class I and class II types were taken from metadata supplied by the sample provider and were not determined by assay-based typing. Beyond this particular receptor, the publication reports: Clinical and demographic metadata were provided uncurated, with the amount varying by source and participant.

TCRbeta CDR3 regions were amplified from genomic DNA by means of the immunoSEQ Assay, a bias-controlled multiplex PCR. The original methods were these. The number of nucleated cells in each sample was estimated from the amplification of reference gene primers within the assay. Sequence reads were collapsed and filtered to measure the absolute abundance of every unique TCRbeta CDR3 rearrangement. For each sample, productive Simpson clonality was calculated by taking the square root of Simpson's diversity index across productive rearrangements. The clones in this table, taken by TCRdb from immuneACCESS, are in-frame only. Not every clone is retained; where verified, under half of the shortfall comes from an unresolved V gene, and the cause of the rest is unknown. V and J calls and clone size are those listed in that table; D and trimming were worked out from the DNA. The sample includes about 80,000 clones, with around 88% observed a single time. The ten largest clones add up to over 35% of the sample.

Collaborating institutions collected whole blood in K2EDTA tubes following their own protocols. Collaborator samples were shipped for TCRbeta analysis as frozen whole blood, isolated PBMCs, or DNA extracted from either sample type. The chain links TRBV19 with TRBJ1-5; the central 7 bases match TRBD1. Sequences were obtained from peripheral blood. The receptor was isolated from a man older than 75 with active or convalescent COVID-19. The DNA reads as follows: TGTGCCAGTAGTATAGAAGGGGGCCGTATCCGTCAGCCCCAGCATTTT. This codes for CASSIEGGRIRQPQHF.